This T cell receptor beta chain was observed in a study of Ad26.COV2.S vaccination and SARS-CoV-2 variants. Study information: Intramuscular Ad26.COV2.S doses were given once or twice, 56 days apart. The study's findings and limits: Using TCR breadth and depth analyses may have led to underestimated total T cell responses. Comparable non-spike TCR breadth was observed in vaccine and placebo recipients. Vaccinees displayed broader spike-specific TCR repertoires than placebo recipients.

In the case of this clone: Its target is not known.

Germline V lookup: CDR1 MGHRA, CDR2 YSYEKL. The ends were cut back, 5 bases at V and 2 bases at J, with 13 bases in the middle. This CDR3 has 14 residues. Noted treatment: 19 received Ad26.COV2.S at low or high dose, single or two shots; 5 received placebo; per-sample allocation not given. Sampling took place 63 days after the first vaccine or placebo injection. Some clones are missing from TCRdb's copy, which holds only in-frame ones; the method was immunoSEQ multiplex PCR. Of approximately 350,000 clones listed, about four fifths were seen once; the top ten hold about 7.4%. This chain connects TRBV4-1 to TRBJ2-7; D tentatively fits TRBD1 or TRBD2 (5 bases each). The input for sequencing was peripheral blood, taken in a trial of Ad26.COV2.S vaccine versus placebo. The TCR originated in a person aged 18 to 59 who received the Ad26.COV2.S COVID-19 vaccine or a placebo. The CDR3 reads CASSSRPGPYEQYF. The CDR3 DNA follows: TGCGCCAGCAGCAGTCGGCCGGGGCCCTACGAGCAGTACTTC.